This T cell receptor (beta chain) appears in the sequencing data of a study of OX40 agonist ivuxolimab in advanced cancers. About the study: Every 2 weeks, patients received ivuxolimab intravenously, dosed at 0.01 to 10 mg/kg. Prior anti-PD-1, anti-PD-L1 or anti-CTLA-4 therapy was allowed; 35% to 40% had some. Study-level results: CD4+ and CD8+ blood T cells expanded clonally by week 6 at 0.1 to 3.0 mg/kg. Clonal expansion among partial responders at 0.1-3.0 mg/kg ranked near the lowest.

The count of this clone is one. Its antigen is not known. CDR1 and CDR2 from the germline V gene are MDHEN and SYDVKM. J was trimmed by 5 bases and V by 5 bases; bases with no gene match: 9. The CDR3 contains 15 residues. The table came from immunoSEQ multiplex PCR; TCRdb's copy has only in-frame clones and leaves some out. The repertoire includes about 94,000 clones, more than 75% of them detected once, and 0.3% to 0.35% sits in the top ten. The rearrangement joins TRBV28 to TRBJ2-3; TRBD2 aligns across 8 bases. This TCR was sampled from an adult with an advanced solid tumor such as melanoma, head and neck, liver or kidney cancer. This sample comprised CD4+ or CD8+ T cells sorted from blood, obtained in a trial of the OX40 agonist ivuxolimab. The chain's CDR3 is CASSVPGLELDTQYF. The CDR3 coding sequence is TGTGCCAGCAGTGTCCCGGGACTAGAGTTAGATACGCAGTATTTT. The variable domain in full, with the rest retrieved from reference TRBV28 and TRBJ2-3, is DVKVTQSSRYLVKRTGEKVFLECVQDMDHENMFWYRQDPGLGLRLIYFSYDVKMKEKGDIPEGYSVSREKKERFSLILESASTNQTSMYLCASSVPGLELDTQYFGPGTRLTVL.